One and the same sample provided the 18 T cell receptor beta chains below, sequenced in a study of blood T cell repertoires in COVID-19 (dated by TCRdb to 2019 to 2021). Library generation was performed with the immunoSEQ multiplex PCR assay. Drawn from immuneACCESS, this table holds only the in-frame rearrangements with V and J called that TCRdb kept. Clones are partly lost; checked studies trace under half to an unresolved V gene and leave the rest unexplained. In this sample the table shows approximately 230,000 clones, approximately 88% of which occur a single time. Approximately 6% of the sample is taken by the ten largest. The sample comprised peripheral blood. All receptors derive from a woman aged 30 to 39 with COVID-19, enrolled during active disease.

CDR3 region: CASSAGTGRSNQPQHF. CDR3 sequence (DNA): TGTGCCAGTAGTGCCGGGACAGGGAGGAGCAATCAGCCCCAGCATTTT. J is TRBJ1-5 and V is TRBV19; 9 nucleotides line up with TRBD1. Per the germline V gene, CDR1 is LNHDA and CDR2 is SQIVND (reference sequence). The CDR3 is 16 residues long. The ends lost 5 bases at V and 1 base at J; junction bases unmatched: 6.

J is TRBJ1-5 and V is TRBV27, with D tentatively TRBD1 (5 bases). Germline CDR1 and CDR2: MNHEY and SMNVEV (reference sequence). Trimming left V 0 bases short and J 7 bases short, with 13 bases between. The CDR3 contains 15 residues. CDR3 protein: CASSLSWGLRQPQHF. CDR3 DNA sequence: TGTGCCAGCAGTTTATCTTGGGGACTGCGGCAGCCCCAGCATTTT.

The genes are TRBV13 and TRBJ2-1; D remains ambiguous. CDR1 PRHDT and CDR2 FYEKMQ come from the germline V gene (reference sequence). Trimming removed 3 bases at V and 5 bases at J, with 11 bases between. This CDR3 is built from 14 residues. CDR3 sequence reads: CASSFSLVDNEQFF. The CDR3 DNA sequence: TGTGCCAGCAGCTTTAGCCTAGTGGACAATGAGCAGTTCTTC.

The rearrangement links TRBV3-1 (or the pseudogene TRBV3-2) to TRBJ1-4; D gene unclear. This CDR3 has 15 amino acids. Trimming removed 1 base from V and 4 bases from J, with 10 bases in between. In germline, CDR1 is LGHDT, CDR2 YNNKEL (reference sequence). Written as DNA, the CDR3 is TGTGCCAGCAGCCAAGGGCGGGCGATTAATGAAAAACTGTTTTTT. It specifies CASSQGRAINEKLFF.

The chain joins TRBV7-2 to TRBJ2-3; D is unclear. This CDR3 is 15 amino acids long. The germline CDR1 and CDR2 sequences are SGHTA and FQGNSA. V was clipped by 2 bases and J by 2 bases, with 11 bases between them. In DNA, the CDR3 is TGTGCCAGCAGCTTATTGGGCAGCCTCACAGATACGCAGTATTTT. It codes for CASSLLGSLTDTQYF.

This chain links TRBV11-2 with TRBJ2-7; weak D call: TRBD1 (6 bases). Germline V gives CDR1 SGHAT, CDR2 FQNNGV. Trimming pared 1 base from V and 4 bases from J, leaving 8 bases between. The CDR3 sequence is 13 residues long. For the CDR3, the DNA is TGTGCCAGCAGCTTAGGCACAGGGTACGAGCAGTACGTC. Translated, it gives CASSLGTGYEQYV.

The chain joins TRBV11-3 to TRBJ2-7; 8 positions agree with TRBD2. Germline V gene sequence: CDR1 SGHNT, CDR2 YENEEA. Trimming cost V 3 bases and J 3 bases; bases outside gene matches: 4. The CDR3 contains 14 residues. The CDR3 DNA reads as TGTGCCAGCAGCTTTTTGGCGGGGGGCTACGAGCAGTACGTC. It encodes CASSFLAGGYEQYV.

The V gene is TRBV9, the J gene TRBJ1-1, with 9 bases matching TRBD1. The CDR3 extends over 14 amino acids. Per the germline V gene, CDR1 is SGDLS and CDR2 is YYNGEE. The trim removed 3 bases at V and 12 bases at J, leaving 12 bases unmatched. Here the CDR3 DNA reads TGTGCCAGCAGCGCATCCCGGGACAGGGTCCGAACTTTCTTT. Translating it yields CASSASRDRVRTFF. Filled out from reference TRBV9 and TRBJ1-1, the complete variable domain reads DSGVTQTPKHLITATGQRVTLRCSPRSGDLSVYWYQQSLDQGLQFLIQYYNGEERAKGNILERFSAQQFPDLHSELNLSSLELGDSALYFCASSASRDRVRTFFGQGTRLTVV.

The chain employs TRBV19 and TRBJ2-1; the D gene is possibly TRBD1 (5 bases). Germline lookup yields CDR1 LNHDA and CDR2 SQIVND (reference sequence). The CDR3 is 14 residues long. V dropped 5 bases and J dropped 4 bases, with 12 bases sitting between them. The DNA of the CDR3 is TGTGCCAGTAGTCCAGGGTTTGGGTACAATGAGCAGTTCTTC. It encodes CASSPGFGYNEQFF. The full variable domain, in which reference TRBV19 and TRBJ2-1 provide the parts outside the CDR3, is DGGITQSPKYLFRKEGQNVTLSCEQNLNHDAMYWYRQDPGQGLRLIYYSQIVNDFQKGDIAEGYSVSREKKESFPLTVTSAQKNPTAFYLCASSPGFGYNEQFFGPGTRLTVL.

This clone was found many times. V gene TRBV7-9 combines with J gene TRBJ2-2; 8 bases are a match to TRBD1. This CDR3 region has 17 residues. The V gene end was trimmed by 0 bases and the J gene end by 2 bases; junction bases not matched to a gene: 5. Germline assignment: CDR1 SEHNR and CDR2 FQNEAQ (reference sequence). This chain's CDR3 is CASSLAVGTGNTGELFF. The CDR3 DNA is TGTGCCAGCAGCTTAGCAGTAGGGACAGGCAACACCGGGGAGCTGTTTTTT.

The rearrangement uses TRBV10-2 and TRBJ1-2; possibly TRBD1 for D (5 bases). The CDR3 spans 16 residues. V was shortened by 4 bases and J by 5 bases, with 20 bases between the two germline ends. Germline V gene data show CDR1 as WSHSY and CDR2 as SAAADI. CDR3 in amino acids: CASSGRQGQHPYGYTF. CDR3 nucleotide sequence: TGCGCCAGCAGTGGCCGCCAGGGCCAGCACCCTTATGGCTACACCTTC.

The CDR3 bases are TGTGCCAGCACCTTCAACAGGCCCCACACTGAAGCTTTCTTT. Protein: CASTFNRPHTEAFF. The chain joins TRBV6-6 to TRBJ1-1; maybe TRBD1 (5 bases). Trimming left V 7 bases short and J 3 bases short, with 15 bases between. The CDR3 is 14 residues long. Germline values: CDR1 MNHNY, CDR2 SVGAGI (reference sequence).

The chain uses TRBV4-3 and TRBJ2-1; 8 nucleotides agree with TRBD2. J lost 3 bases, V lost 2 bases, and 6 bases had no gene match. The CDR3 extends over 16 amino acids. Germline loops: CDR1 LGHNA, CDR2 YSLEER. The CDR3, as DNA: TGCGCCAGCAGCCAACTAAGCGGGGGAAACTACAATGAGCAGTTCTTC. It yields the protein CASSQLSGGNYNEQFF.

This sequence joins TRBV6-5 and TRBJ1-1, with D unresolved. V lost 5 bases and J 1 base, leaving 8 bases between the germline ends. Germline V gene lookup returns CDR1 MNHEY and CDR2 SVGAGI. CDR3 length: 13 residues. In DNA, the CDR3 is TGTGCCAGCAGTCCCGGAGGGAACACTGAAGCTTTCTTT. Translating it yields CASSPGGNTEAFF.

The V and J genes are TRBV11-2 and TRBJ2-6; D is perhaps TRBD1 (6 bases). The germline CDR1 and CDR2 sequences are SGHAT and FQNNGV. The CDR3 covers 17 residues. V was pared by 5 bases and J by 0 bases, with 14 bases between. CDR3 residues: CASSRARGYSGANVLTF. CDR3 in DNA: TGTGCCAGCAGCCGGGCCAGGGGATACTCTGGGGCCAACGTCCTGACTTTC.

V gene TRBV6-5 combines with J gene TRBJ2-1; possibly TRBD2 for D (6 bases). The V gene lost 4 bases and the J gene lost 3 bases, with 13 bases spanning the gap. The CDR3 sequence is 15 residues long. CDR1 and CDR2 from the germline V gene are MNHEY and SVGAGI. CDR3 bases: TGTGCCAGCAGTTTTAGCGGTGCCTACTACAATGAGCAGTTCTTC. Translating gives CASSFSGAYYNEQFF.

This chain uses TRBV7-2 with TRBJ1-5; D might be TRBD1 (6 bases). There are 16 residues in the CDR3. Germline loops: CDR1 SGHTA, CDR2 FQGNSA. The V end was cut by 5 bases, the J end by 0 bases, with 14 bases between. CDR3 residues: CASSVTGQNSNQPQHF. The DNA of the CDR3 is TGTGCCAGCAGCGTAACCGGACAGAATAGCAATCAGCCCCAGCATTTT.

The gene calls are TRBV4-1 and TRBJ2-2; 12 bases map to TRBD2. CDR1 is MGHRA and CDR2 is YSYEKL in the germline V gene. V shed 6 bases and J 6 bases; nucleotides not matched to a gene: 17. The CDR3 loop spans 19 amino acids. CDR3 amino acids: CASRPPRASGGGRAGELFF. DNA for the CDR3: TGCGCCAGCAGGCCCCCCCGGGCTAGCGGGGGGGGACGAGCCGGGGAGCTGTTTTTT.